The rows below give T cell receptor beta chains drawn from one sample of a study of blood T cell repertoires in COVID-19. The protocol was immunoSEQ multiplex PCR, while the TCRdb copy is restricted to in-frame clones and leaves out a portion. The sample carries about 330,000 clones, 88% recorded once. Material for sequencing was PBMCs or T cells enriched from blood (not recorded which). The receptors were sampled from a young man who had recovered from COVID-19. Both conserved end residues are part of each CDR3.

TRBV5-1	TRBJ2-5	CASTSGVSPTQYF
TRBV6-5	TRBJ2-7	CASSLRGYEQYF
TRBV28	TRBJ1-2	CASSSGAEGHGYTF
TRBV5-4	TRBJ2-7	CASSLGQGIEQYF
TRBV5-1	TRBJ1-2	CASSLQGGDGYTF
TRBV27	TRBJ2-1	CANPPRALAGGSSYNEQFF
TRBV21-1	TRBJ1-5	CASSKDPNFARCLGHQPQHF
TRBV5-1	TRBJ2-1	CASSLSGGSYNEQFF
TRBV5-6	TRBJ1-6	CASSLELLSNSPLHF
TRBV6-5	TRBJ2-5	CASRGQGRMETQYF
TRBV14	TRBJ1-2	CASSQDRGGRTYGYTF
TRBV15	TRBJ2-7	CATSRRLAGVGVYEQYF
TRBV7-2	TRBJ2-5	CASSLAGGGAQETQYF
TRBV5-4	TRBJ1-6	CASSLGQYNSPLHF
TRBV6-5	TRBJ2-7	CASRRDRENYEQYF
TRBV7-8	TRBJ1-3	CASSSQGALGNTIYF
TRBV4-2	TRBJ2-1	CASSQGAGTYNEQFF
TRBV3-1/TRBV3-2	TRBJ2-1	CASSHNRADEQFF
TRBV2	TRBJ1-2	CASRGAGYGYTF
TRBV18	TRBJ1-6	CASSLGQGANSPLHF
TRBV3-1/TRBV3-2	TRBJ1-1	CASSQAGMNTEAFF
TRBV3-1/TRBV3-2	TRBJ2-5	CASSQEASDPQETQYF
TRBV27	TRBJ2-5	CASSFGTIGGETQYF
TRBV4-1	TRBJ1-2	CASSQVGYGYTF
TRBV28	TRBJ1-5	CASSSAGTGGNSNQPQHF
TRBV27	TRBJ1-6	CASSLSTGVNSPLHF
TRBV21-1	TRBJ2-7	CASSKGEGSGEQYF